The 2 T cell receptor beta chains listed next were all sequenced from one sample in a study of OX40 agonist ivuxolimab in advanced cancers. TCRdb keeps only in-frame clones here, not all; method: immunoSEQ multiplex PCR. The table has about 76,000 clones, roughly 85% seen once; the top ten hold about 0.57%. The source material was CD4+ or CD8+ T cells sorted from blood, sampled in a trial of the OX40 agonist ivuxolimab. These receptors were taken from an adult with an advanced solid tumor such as melanoma, head and neck, liver or kidney cancer.

The chain carries TRBV6-5 and TRBJ1-5, with 7 bases aligning to TRBD1. This CDR3 contains 13 residues. Germline CDR1 is MNHEY and CDR2 is SVGAGI. Trimming removed 5 bases from V and 5 bases from J; junction bases left unmatched: 3. The DNA of the CDR3 is TGTGCCAGCAGTCCGGGACAGCATCAGCCCCAGCATTTT. Translation: CASSPGQHQPQHF.

The chain has TRBV5-5 and TRBJ2-7; D not certain. Looked up from germline, CDR1 is SGHKS and CDR2 is YYEKEE (reference sequence). The CDR3 covers 12 residues. Trimming pared 4 bases from V and 3 bases from J, leaving 8 bases between. CDR3 nucleotide sequence: TGTGCCAGCAGCAAGGGCAACTACGAGCAGTACTTC. Residues: CASSKGNYEQYF. Full variable domain (remainder filled in from reference TRBV5-5 and TRBJ2-7): DAGVTQSPTHLIKTRGQQVTLRCSPISGHKSVSWYQQVLGQGPQFIFQYYEKEERGRGNFPDRFSARQFPNYSSELNVNALLLGDSALYLCASSKGNYEQYFGPGTRLTVT.